What follows is one TCR beta chain and its context. This entry is derived from a study of shared clonotypes between healthy human individuals. Here immunoSEQ multiplex PCR was the method, and the copy in TCRdb shows in-frame clones only, minus some. This sample carries hundreds of thousands of clones, around 73% of them seen once, and the ten largest clones take under 2%. The germline CDR1 and CDR2 sequences are MGHRA and YSYEKL. V gave up 0 bases and J gave up 2 bases, with 16 bases separating them. This CDR3 is 18 amino acids long. Sequencing was carried out using memory CD4+ T cells sorted from blood. The subset was: CD45RA-negative fraction. This sequence was found in a woman under 40 in good health. J is TRBJ1-4 and V is TRBV4-1, with D unresolved. CDR3 in DNA: TGCGCCAGCAGCCAAGACGTCGCCCAAATGGGGACTAATGAAAAACTGTTTTTT. Its translation: CASSQDVAQMGTNEKLFF.